The present entry profiles one TCR beta chain with its context. Its matching antigen is unknown. Measured with immunoSEQ multiplex PCR; TCRdb has only the in-frame clones, and not every one. The sample records about 67,000 clones, around 77% being singletons. Germline assignment: CDR1 GTSNPN and CDR2 SVGIG (reference sequence). The CDR3 has 13 residues. Trimming removed 2 bases from V and 6 bases from J; junction bases left unmatched: 6. This entry comes from a study of radiotherapy plus CTLA-4 blockade in lung cancer. Study-level results: Tumor-origin TCR clones grew in blood after radiotherapy plus ipilimumab.

Sequenced material: peripheral blood, taken from a patient treated with radiotherapy plus ipilimumab. The genes are TRBV30 and TRBJ1-2; TRBD1 matches 7 bases. The receptor was isolated from a human donor with non-small cell lung cancer whose response to radiotherapy plus ipilimumab could not be evaluated. Some clones in this sample may be carry-over from other donors' samples. In nucleotides, the CDR3 is TGTGCCTGGAGTCAAAACAGGGGTAATGGCTACACCTTC. This codes for CAWSQNRGNGYTF.